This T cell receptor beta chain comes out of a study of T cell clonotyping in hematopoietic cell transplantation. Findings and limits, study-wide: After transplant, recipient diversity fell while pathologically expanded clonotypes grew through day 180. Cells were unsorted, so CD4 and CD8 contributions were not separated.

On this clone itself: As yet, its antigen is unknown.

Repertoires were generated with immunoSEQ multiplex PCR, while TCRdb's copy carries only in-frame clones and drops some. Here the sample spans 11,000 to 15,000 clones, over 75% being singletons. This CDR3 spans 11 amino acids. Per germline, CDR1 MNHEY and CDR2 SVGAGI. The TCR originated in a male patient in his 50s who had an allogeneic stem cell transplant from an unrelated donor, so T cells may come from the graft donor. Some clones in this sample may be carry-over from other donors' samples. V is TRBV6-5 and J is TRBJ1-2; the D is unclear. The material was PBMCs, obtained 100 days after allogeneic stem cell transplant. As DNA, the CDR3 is TGTGCTGTACGGTCTAAAGTCGGCTACACCTTC. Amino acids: CAVRSKVGYTF.